This TCR beta chain was retrieved from a study of blood T cell repertoires in COVID-19. Measured with immunoSEQ multiplex PCR; TCRdb has only the in-frame clones, and not every one. The sample carries roughly 260,000 clones, approximately 92% recorded once. While infection was still active, Seattle patients were enrolled and then followed longitudinally. The V gene lost 4 bases and the J gene lost 4 bases, with 8 bases spanning the gap. The CDR3 loop spans 12 amino acids. CDR1 and CDR2 (germline): MNHEY, SMNVEV (reference sequence). Comments on this clone: The sample has other DNA sequences that encode this CDR3 too.

This TCR was sampled from a person aged 18-35 years with COVID-19, enrolled during active disease. The rearrangement links TRBV27 to TRBJ2-7, with D possibly TRBD1 on 6 matching bases. The material sequenced was peripheral blood. CDR3 amino acids: CASSSTGYEQYF. DNA for the CDR3: TGTGCCAGCAGTTCAACAGGGTACGAGCAGTACTTC.